The rows below give T cell receptor beta chains drawn from one sample of a study of beta chain features in type 1 diabetes. Sequenced by immunoSEQ multiplex PCR; TCRdb stores in-frame clones only, minus some. The repertoire holds under 250,000 clones, with 9.5% to 13% as singletons. Material: central memory CD4+ T cells from blood. The receptor set was obtained from a man between 18 and 35 years old in good health. Both conserved end residues are part of each CDR3. D genes are given only for firm matches. Where a row states a size, it is once, few, many or the class of an expanded clone; other rows omit it.

clone_size j_call d_call v_call cdr3_aa cdr3_nt
few TRBJ2-7 . TRBV5-6 CASSLGQVYEQYF TGTGCCAGCAGCTTGGGACAGGTCTACGAGCAGTACTTC
. TRBJ2-3 . TRBV5-4 CASTLRGGDTQYF TGTGCCAGCACCTTGAGGGGCGGAGATACGCAGTATTTT
many TRBJ1-2 TRBD1 TRBV7-9 CASSAPGQERGYTF TGTGCCAGCAGCGCCCCGGGACAGGAAAGGGGCTACACCTTC
. TRBJ1-4 . TRBV30 CAWSVYVGRGDEKLFF TGTGCCTGGAGTGTATACGTTGGCCGAGGGGATGAAAAACTGTTTTTT
few TRBJ2-2 . TRBV5-4 CASERSNTGELFF TGTGCCAGCGAGCGGTCGAACACCGGGGAGCTGTTTTTT
. TRBJ2-5 TRBD1 TRBV18 CASSPGWDRVETQYF TGTGCCAGCTCACCAGGATGGGACAGGGTAGAGACCCAGTACTTC
. TRBJ2-2 TRBD1 TRBV14 CASSQTGTVGTGELFF TGTGCCAGCAGCCAGACCGGGACAGTGGGCACCGGGGAGCTGTTTTTT
few TRBJ2-1 . TRBV14 CASSQFTFSYNEQFF TGTGCCAGCAGCCAATTCACGTTCTCCTACAATGAGCAGTTCTTC
few TRBJ2-1 TRBD2 TRBV18 CASSPGLAGSEQFF TGTGCCAGCTCACCGGGACTAGCGGGCTCTGAGCAGTTCTTC
. TRBJ2-3 TRBD2 TRBV7-8 CASSLALASGVSTDTQYF TGTGCCAGCAGCTTAGCGCTAGCTAGCGGGGTTAGCACAGATACGCAGTATTTT
few TRBJ1-1 . TRBV15 CATAGHSEAFF TGTGCCACTGCTGGACATTCTGAAGCTTTCTTT
many TRBJ2-1 TRBD2 TRBV7-9 CASSPGLAVYNEQFF TGTGCCAGCAGCCCGGGACTAGCGGTCTACAATGAGCAGTTCTTC
few TRBJ2-3 TRBD2 TRBV4-3 CASSQSGGGTDTQYF TGCGCCAGCAGCCAATCGGGAGGGGGCACAGATACGCAGTATTTT
. TRBJ2-3 TRBD2 TRBV27 CASSFLPLAGGSTDTQYF TGTGCCAGCAGTTTCTTGCCACTAGCGGGAGGGAGCACAGATACGCAGTATTTT
. TRBJ2-5 . TRBV2 CASRDLGQETQYF TGTGCCAGCAGGGATCTAGGACAAGAGACCCAGTACTTC
few TRBJ2-7 TRBD1 TRBV9 CASSPLRGQGVNEQYF TGTGCCAGCAGCCCCCTCCGGGGACAGGGAGTTAACGAGCAGTACTTC
. TRBJ1-5 . TRBV6-1 CASSASQEAQHF TGTGCCAGCAGTGCCTCCCAAGAGGCCCAGCATTTT
few TRBJ2-5 . TRBV7-9 CASSLRRGAAETQYF TGTGCCAGCAGCTTAAGACGAGGGGCTGCAGAGACCCAGTACTTC
few TRBJ2-3 . TRBV23-1 CASSQSQGTTDTQYF TGCGCCAGCAGTCAATCGCAGGGTACCACAGATACGCAGTATTTT
few TRBJ2-7 . TRBV7-8 CASSSRRLTGSSGEQYF TGTGCCAGCAGCTCTAGAAGACTGACCGGTTCCTCCGGCGAGCAGTACTTC
. TRBJ2-5 . TRBV18 CASSPIPKETQYF TGTGCCAGCTCACCAATTCCCAAAGAGACCCAGTACTTC
. TRBJ2-7 TRBD1 TRBV2 CASTLDRAYEQYF TGTGCCAGCACTCTGGACAGGGCGTACGAGCAGTACTTC
many TRBJ1-2 . TRBV28 CASSSRQYGYTF TGTGCCAGCAGTTCGAGACAGTATGGCTACACCTTC
. TRBJ2-7 TRBD1 TRBV19 CASSPTPGGRGNEQYF TGTGCCAGTAGTCCAACCCCAGGGGGACGAGGTAACGAGCAGTACTTC
many TRBJ2-7 . TRBV15 CATSRDFGSPYEQYF TGTGCCACCAGCAGAGATTTCGGCAGTCCCTACGAGCAGTACTTC
few TRBJ1-5 . TRBV4-3 CASSQDGGFNQPQHF TGCGCCAGCAGCCAAGATGGGGGGTTCAATCAGCCCCAGCATTTT
. TRBJ1-1 . TRBV7-8 CASSSSDWGSTEAFF TGTGCCAGCAGCTCATCAGACTGGGGGAGCACTGAAGCTTTCTTT